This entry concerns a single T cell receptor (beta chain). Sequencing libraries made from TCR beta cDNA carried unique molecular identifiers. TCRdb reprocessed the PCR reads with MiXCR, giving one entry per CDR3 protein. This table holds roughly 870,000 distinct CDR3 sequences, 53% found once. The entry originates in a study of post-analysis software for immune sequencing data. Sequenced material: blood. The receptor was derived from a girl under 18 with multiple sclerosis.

This chain's CDR3 is CASSLASAVYNEQFF. DNA for the CDR3: TGCGCCAGCAGCTTGGCCTCGGCAGTTTACAATGAGCAGTTCTTC. This rearrangement joins TRBV5-1 to TRBJ2-1; D is ambiguous. The V and J ends lost 0 bases and 4 bases respectively, with 11 bases between them. Germline values: CDR1 SGHRS, CDR2 YFSETQ. The CDR3 length is 15 residues.